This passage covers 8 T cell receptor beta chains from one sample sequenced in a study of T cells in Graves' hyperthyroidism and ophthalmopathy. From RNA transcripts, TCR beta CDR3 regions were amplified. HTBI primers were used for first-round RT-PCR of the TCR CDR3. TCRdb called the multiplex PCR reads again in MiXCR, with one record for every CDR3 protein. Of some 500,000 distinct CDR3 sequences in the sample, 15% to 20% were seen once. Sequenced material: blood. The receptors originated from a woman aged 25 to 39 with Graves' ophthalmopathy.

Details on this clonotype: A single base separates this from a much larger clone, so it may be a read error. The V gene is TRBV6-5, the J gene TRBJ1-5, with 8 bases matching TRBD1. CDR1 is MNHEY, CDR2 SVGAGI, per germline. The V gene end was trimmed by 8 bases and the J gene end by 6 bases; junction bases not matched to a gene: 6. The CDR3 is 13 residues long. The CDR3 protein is CASLAGGSQPQHF. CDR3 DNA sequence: TGTGCCAGCCTGGCAGGGGGCAGTCAGCCCCAGCATTTT.

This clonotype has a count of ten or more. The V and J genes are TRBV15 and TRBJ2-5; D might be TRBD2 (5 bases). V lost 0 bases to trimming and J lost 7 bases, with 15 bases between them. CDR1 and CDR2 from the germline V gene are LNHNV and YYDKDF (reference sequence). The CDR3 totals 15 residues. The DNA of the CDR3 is TGTGCCACCAGCAGAGATAAGTCGGTTGAGGGGACCCAGTACTTC. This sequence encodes CATSRDKSVEGTQYF.

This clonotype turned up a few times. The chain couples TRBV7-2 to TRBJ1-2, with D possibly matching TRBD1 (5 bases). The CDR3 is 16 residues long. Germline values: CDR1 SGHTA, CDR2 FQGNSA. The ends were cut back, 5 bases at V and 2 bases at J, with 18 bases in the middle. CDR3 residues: CASSVTGRLGNYGYTF. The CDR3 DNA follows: TGTGCCAGCAGCGTAACAGGTCGGCTTGGCAACTATGGCTACACCTTC.

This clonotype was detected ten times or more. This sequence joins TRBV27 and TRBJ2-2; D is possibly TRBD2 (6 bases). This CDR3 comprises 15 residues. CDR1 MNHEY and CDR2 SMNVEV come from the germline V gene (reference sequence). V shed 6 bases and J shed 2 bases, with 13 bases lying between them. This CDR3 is CASSLGGANTGELFF. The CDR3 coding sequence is TGTGCCAGCAGCCTCGGCGGGGCTAACACCGGGGAGCTGTTTTTT.

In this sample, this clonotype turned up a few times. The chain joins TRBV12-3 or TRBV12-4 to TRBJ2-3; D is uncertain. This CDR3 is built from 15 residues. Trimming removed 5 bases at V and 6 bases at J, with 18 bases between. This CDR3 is CASSPPVRGKDTQYF. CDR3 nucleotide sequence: TGTGCCAGCAGTCCCCCAGTACGAGGAAAGGATACGCAGTATTTT.

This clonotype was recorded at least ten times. Here the CDR3 reads CASSHRTGRTEAFF. The CDR3 nucleotides are TGTGCCAGCAGCCATAGGACAGGGAGGACTGAAGCTTTCTTT. The V gene is TRBV7-8, the J gene TRBJ1-1; 8 bases are shared with TRBD1. With 5 bases clipped from V and 5 bases from J, the junction kept 7 bases outside the gene matches. Germline V gene lookup returns CDR1 SGHVS and CDR2 FQNEAQ. The length of the CDR3 is 14 residues.

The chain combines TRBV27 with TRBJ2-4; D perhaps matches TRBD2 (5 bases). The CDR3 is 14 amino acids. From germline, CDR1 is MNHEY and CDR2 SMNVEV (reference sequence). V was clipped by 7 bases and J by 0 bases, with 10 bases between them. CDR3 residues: CASMGSLAKNIQYF. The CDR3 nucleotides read TGTGCCAGCATGGGGAGTTTAGCCAAAAACATTCAGTACTTC.

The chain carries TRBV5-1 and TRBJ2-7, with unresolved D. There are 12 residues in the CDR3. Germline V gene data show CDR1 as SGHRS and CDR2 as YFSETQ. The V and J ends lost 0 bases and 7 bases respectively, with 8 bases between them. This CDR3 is CASSLADGEQYF. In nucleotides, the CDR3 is TGCGCCAGCAGCTTGGCCGACGGAGAGCAGTACTTC. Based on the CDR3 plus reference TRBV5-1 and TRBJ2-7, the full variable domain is KAGVTQTPRYLIKTRGQQVTLSCSPISGHRSVSWYQQTPGQGLQFLFEYFSETQRNKGNFPGRFSGRQFSNSRSEMNVSTLELGDSALYLCASSLADGEQYFGPGTRLTVT.